Detailed here is one T cell receptor (beta chain). Its antigen is not identified. This sample was included in a study of CD8+CD57+ T cells in acquired aplastic anemia. Across the study: Sorted CD4+ and CD8+ cell DNA averaged about 3 ug. Study-wide results and caveats: Overlapping CD8+ CDR3 repertoires of patients and controls contained some 30 shared sequences. For CD8+ Simpson's diversity, patients and controls showed no significant difference.

According to the study, genomic DNA was the template for TCR beta VDJ and CDR3 profiling. TCRdb re-called the reads through MiXCR, storing one row per CDR3 protein. The repertoire holds hundreds of thousands of distinct CDR3 sequences, around 49% seen once, with 20% in the top ten. Whoever was chosen for sequencing had shown CD8+CD57+ cell expansion by flow cytometry. As a group, the patients uniformly had severe acquired aplastic anemia. The CDR3 consists of 15 residues. Germline V lookup: CDR1 SQVTM, CDR2 ANQGSEA. The J segment lost 3 bases and the V segment lost 7 bases, leaving 12 bases of the junction unmatched.

This chain uses TRBV29-1 with TRBJ1-3; 7 bases match TRBD1. This clonotype originated in a human donor with aplastic anemia. The specimen was sorted CD4+, CD8+, or CD8+CD57+ T cells (not recorded which) from PBMCs. CDR3 amino acids: CSATTGRGNGNTIYF. CDR3 sequence (DNA): TGCAGCGCTACGACAGGGAGGGGTAATGGAAACACCATATATTTT. Based on the CDR3 plus reference TRBV29-1 and TRBJ1-3, the full variable domain is SAVISQKPSRDICQRGTSLTIQCQVDSQVTMMFWYRQQPGQSLTLIATANQGSEATYESGFVIDKFPISRPNLTFSTLTVSNMSPEDSSIYLCSATTGRGNGNTIYFGEGSWLTVV.